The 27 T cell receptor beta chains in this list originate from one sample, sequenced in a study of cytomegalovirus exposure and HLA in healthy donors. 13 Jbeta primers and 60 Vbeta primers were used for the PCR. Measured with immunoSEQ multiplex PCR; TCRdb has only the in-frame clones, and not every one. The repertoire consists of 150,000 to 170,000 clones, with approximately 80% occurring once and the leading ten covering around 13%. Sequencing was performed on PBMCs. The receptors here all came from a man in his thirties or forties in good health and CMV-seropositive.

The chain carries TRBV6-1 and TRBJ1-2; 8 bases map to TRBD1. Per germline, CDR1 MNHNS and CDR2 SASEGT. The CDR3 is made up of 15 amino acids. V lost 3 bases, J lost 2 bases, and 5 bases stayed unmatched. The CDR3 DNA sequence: TGTGCCAGCAGTGATTGGACAGGGTCCAACTATGGCTACACCTTC. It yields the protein CASSDWTGSNYGYTF.

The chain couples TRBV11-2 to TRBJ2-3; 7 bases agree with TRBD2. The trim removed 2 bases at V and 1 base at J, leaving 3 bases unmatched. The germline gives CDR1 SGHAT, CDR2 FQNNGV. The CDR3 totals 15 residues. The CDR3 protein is CASSLSGTRTDTQYF. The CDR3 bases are TGTGCCAGCAGCTTAAGCGGGACCCGCACAGATACGCAGTATTTT.

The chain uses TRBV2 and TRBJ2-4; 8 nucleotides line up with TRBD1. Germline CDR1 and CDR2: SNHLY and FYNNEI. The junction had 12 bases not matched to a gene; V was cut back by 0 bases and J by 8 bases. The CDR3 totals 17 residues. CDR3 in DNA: TGTGCCAGCAGTGAAGCGCTTCTTTCGGACAGGGTAGACATTCAGTACTTC. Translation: CASSEALLSDRVDIQYF.

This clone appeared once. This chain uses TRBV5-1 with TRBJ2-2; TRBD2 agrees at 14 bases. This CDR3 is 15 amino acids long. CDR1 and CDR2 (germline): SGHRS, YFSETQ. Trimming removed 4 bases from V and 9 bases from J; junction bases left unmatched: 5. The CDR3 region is CASSRGLAGVRELFF. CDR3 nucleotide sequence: TGCGCCAGCAGCAGGGGACTAGCGGGAGTCCGGGAGCTGTTTTTT.

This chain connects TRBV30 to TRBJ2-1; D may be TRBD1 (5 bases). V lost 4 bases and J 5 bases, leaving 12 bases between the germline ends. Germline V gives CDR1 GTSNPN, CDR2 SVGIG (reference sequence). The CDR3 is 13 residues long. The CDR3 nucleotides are TGTGCCTGGACCCTGGGGCTGGACAATGAGCAGTTCTTC. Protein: CAWTLGLDNEQFF. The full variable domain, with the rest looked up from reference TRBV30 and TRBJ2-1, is SQTIHQWPATLVQPVGSPLSLECTVEGTSNPNLYWYRQAAGRGLQLLFYSVGIGQISSEVPQNLSASRPQDRQFILSSKKLLLSDSGFYLCAWTLGLDNEQFFGPGTRLTVL.

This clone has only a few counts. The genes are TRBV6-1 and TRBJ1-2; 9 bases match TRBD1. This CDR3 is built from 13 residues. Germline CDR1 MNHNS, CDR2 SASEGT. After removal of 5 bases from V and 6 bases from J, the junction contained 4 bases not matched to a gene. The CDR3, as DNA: TGTGCCAGCAGTAGGGGACAGGGAGATGGCTACACCTTC. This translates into CASSRGQGDGYTF.

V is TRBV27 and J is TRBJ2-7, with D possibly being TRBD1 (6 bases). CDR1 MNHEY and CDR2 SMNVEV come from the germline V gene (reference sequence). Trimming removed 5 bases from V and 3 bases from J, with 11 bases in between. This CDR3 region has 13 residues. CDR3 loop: CASSPGTNYEQYF. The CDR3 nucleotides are TGTGCCAGCAGTCCAGGGACAAACTACGAGCAGTACTTC.

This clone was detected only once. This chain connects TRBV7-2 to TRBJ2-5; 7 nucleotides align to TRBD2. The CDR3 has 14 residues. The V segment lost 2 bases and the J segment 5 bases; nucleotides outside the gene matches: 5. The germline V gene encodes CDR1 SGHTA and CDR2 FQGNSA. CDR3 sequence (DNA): TGTGCCAGCAGCTTAAGCGGGGCCCAGGAGACCCAGTACTTC. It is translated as CASSLSGAQETQYF.

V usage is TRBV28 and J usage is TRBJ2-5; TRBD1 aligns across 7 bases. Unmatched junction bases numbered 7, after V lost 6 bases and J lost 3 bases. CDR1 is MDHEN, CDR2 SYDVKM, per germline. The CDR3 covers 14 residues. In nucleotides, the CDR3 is TGTGCCAGCAGCATCGGGACAGCTGAAGAGACCCAGTACTTC. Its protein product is CASSIGTAEETQYF.

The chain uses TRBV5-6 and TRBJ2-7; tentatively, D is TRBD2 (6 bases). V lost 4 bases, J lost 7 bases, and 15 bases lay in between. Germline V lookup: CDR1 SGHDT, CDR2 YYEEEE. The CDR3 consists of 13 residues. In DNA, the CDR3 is TGTGCCAGCAGCAGGGACTGGGGGAGGGAGCAGTACTTC. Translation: CASSRDWGREQYF. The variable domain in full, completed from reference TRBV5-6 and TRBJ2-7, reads DAGVTQSPTHLIKTRGQQVTLRCSPKSGHDTVSWYQQALGQGPQFIFQYYEEEERQRGNFPDRFSGHQFPNYSSELNVNALLLGDSALYLCASSRDWGREQYFGPGTRLTVT.

CDR3 amino acids: CASSLSPGLAEYDNEQFF. The CDR3 nucleotides read TGTGCCAGCAGTTTATCTCCGGGACTAGCGGAATATGACAATGAGCAGTTCTTC. The rearrangement uses TRBV27 and TRBJ2-1, with 11 bases lining up with TRBD2. Trimming took 0 bases from V and 5 from J; bases not matched to a gene: 9. Germline V gene sequence: CDR1 MNHEY, CDR2 SMNVEV (reference sequence). CDR3 size: 18 residues.

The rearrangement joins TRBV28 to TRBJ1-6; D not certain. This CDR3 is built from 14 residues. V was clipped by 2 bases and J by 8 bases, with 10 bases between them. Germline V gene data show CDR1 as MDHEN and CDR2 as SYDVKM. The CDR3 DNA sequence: TGTGCCAGCAGTTTAGGGCGACGCGATTCACCCCTCCACTTT. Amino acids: CASSLGRRDSPLHF.

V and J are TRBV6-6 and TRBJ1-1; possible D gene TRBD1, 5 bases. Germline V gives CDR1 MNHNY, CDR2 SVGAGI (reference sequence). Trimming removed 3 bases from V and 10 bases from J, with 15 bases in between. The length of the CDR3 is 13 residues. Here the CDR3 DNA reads TGTGCCAGCAGTTATAGCGGGGGGAGGGGAGCTTTCTTT. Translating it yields CASSYSGGRGAFF.

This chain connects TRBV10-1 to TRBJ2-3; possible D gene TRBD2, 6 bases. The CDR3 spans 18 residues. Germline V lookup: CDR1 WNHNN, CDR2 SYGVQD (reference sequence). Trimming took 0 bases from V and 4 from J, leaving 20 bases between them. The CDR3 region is CASSESARGTFPPDTQYF. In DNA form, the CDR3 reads TGCGCCAGCAGTGAGTCGGCACGGGGGACTTTCCCACCAGATACGCAGTATTTT.

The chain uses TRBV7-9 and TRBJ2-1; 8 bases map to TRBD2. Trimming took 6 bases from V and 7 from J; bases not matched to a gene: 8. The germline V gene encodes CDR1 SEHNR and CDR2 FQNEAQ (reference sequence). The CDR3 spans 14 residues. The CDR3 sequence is CASRGAGEWNEQFF. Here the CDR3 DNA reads TGTGCCAGCAGGGGAGCGGGAGAGTGGAATGAGCAGTTCTTC.

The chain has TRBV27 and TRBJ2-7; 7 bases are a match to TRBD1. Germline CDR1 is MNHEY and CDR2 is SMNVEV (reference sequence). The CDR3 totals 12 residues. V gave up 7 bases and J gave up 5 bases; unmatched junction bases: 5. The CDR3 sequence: CASKKGANEQYF. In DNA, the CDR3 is TGTGCCAGCAAAAAGGGGGCAAACGAGCAGTACTTC.

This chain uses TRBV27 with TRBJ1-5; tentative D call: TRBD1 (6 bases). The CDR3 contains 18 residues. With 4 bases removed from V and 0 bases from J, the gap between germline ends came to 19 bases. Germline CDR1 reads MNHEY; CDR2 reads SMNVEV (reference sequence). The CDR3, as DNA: TGTGCCAGCAGTTCGAGGACAGAGATCAGGTATAGCAATCAGCCCCAGCATTTT. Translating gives CASSSRTEIRYSNQPQHF.

The CDR3 DNA reads TGTGCCAGCAGTTGGAGGCGGCGGGTCACAGATACGCAGTATTTT. Translated: CASSWRRRVTDTQYF. This rearrangement joins TRBV2 to TRBJ2-3, with D tentatively TRBD2 (5 bases). CDR1 and CDR2 (germline): SNHLY, FYNNEI. CDR3 size: 15 residues. With 5 bases removed from V and 2 bases from J, the gap between germline ends came to 14 bases.

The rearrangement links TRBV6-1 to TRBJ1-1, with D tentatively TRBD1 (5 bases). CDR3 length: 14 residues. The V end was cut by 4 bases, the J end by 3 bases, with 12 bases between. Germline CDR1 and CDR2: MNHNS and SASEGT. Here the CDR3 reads CASSVDISYTEAFF. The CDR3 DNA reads TGTGCCAGCAGTGTGGACATCTCTTACACTGAAGCTTTCTTT.

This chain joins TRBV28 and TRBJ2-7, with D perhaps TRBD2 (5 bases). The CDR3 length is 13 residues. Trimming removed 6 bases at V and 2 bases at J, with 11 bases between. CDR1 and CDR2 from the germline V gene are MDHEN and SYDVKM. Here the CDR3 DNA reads TGTGCCAGCAGGCTTCTCGGGGCCTACGAGCAGTACTTC. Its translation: CASRLLGAYEQYF.

CDR3 protein: CASSPTPPRLVVQDTQYF. The DNA of the CDR3 is TGTGCCAGCAGCCCAACCCCGCCCAGGCTGGTGGTGCAAGATACGCAGTATTTT. The chain carries TRBV7-2 and TRBJ2-3; D unclear. Germline V gene data show CDR1 as SGHTA and CDR2 as FQGNSA. Trimming took off 5 bases at V and 5 bases at J, with 26 bases between the two ends. CDR3 size: 18 residues.

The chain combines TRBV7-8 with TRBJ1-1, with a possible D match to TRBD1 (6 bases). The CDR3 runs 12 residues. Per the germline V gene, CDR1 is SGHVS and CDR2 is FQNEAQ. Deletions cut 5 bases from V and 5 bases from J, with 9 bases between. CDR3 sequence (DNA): TGTGCCAGCAGCCAAGGGGGAACTGAAGCTTTCTTT. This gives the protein CASSQGGTEAFF.

The CDR3 here is CASTPLAGAWNEQFF. CDR3 in DNA: TGTGCCAGCACTCCACTAGCGGGGGCATGGAATGAGCAGTTCTTC. The J gene is TRBJ2-1, the V gene TRBV6-5; 11 nucleotides align to TRBD2. CDR3 length equals 15 residues. Trimming at V came to 7 bases and at J to 7 bases, leaving 9 bases not matched to a gene. Germline lookup yields CDR1 MNHEY and CDR2 SVGAGI.

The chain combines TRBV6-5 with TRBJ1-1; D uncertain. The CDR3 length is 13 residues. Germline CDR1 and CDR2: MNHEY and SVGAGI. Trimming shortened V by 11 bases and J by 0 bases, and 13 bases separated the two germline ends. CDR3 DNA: TGTGCCTCTCGGTTTTCGGTGAACACTGAAGCTTTCTTT. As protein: CASRFSVNTEAFF.

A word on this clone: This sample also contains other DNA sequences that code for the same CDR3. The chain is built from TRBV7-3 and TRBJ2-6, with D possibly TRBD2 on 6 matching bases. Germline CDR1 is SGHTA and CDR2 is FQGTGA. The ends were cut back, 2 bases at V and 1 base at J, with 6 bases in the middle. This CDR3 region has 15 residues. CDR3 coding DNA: TGTGCCAGCAGCTTAGGAGGGTCTGGGGCCAACGTCCTGACTTTC. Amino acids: CASSLGGSGANVLTF.

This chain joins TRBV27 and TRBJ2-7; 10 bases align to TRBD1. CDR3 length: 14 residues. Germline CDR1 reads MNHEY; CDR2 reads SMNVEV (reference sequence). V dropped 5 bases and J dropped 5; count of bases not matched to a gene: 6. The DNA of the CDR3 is TGTGCCAGCAGTCAAGGACAGGGGGGCCACGAGCAGTACTTC. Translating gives CASSQGQGGHEQYF.

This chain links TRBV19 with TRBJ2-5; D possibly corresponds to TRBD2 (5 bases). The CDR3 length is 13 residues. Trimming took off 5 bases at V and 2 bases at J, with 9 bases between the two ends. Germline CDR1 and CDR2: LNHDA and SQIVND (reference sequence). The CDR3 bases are TGTGCCAGTAGTTTCGACTATCAAGAGACCCAGTACTTC. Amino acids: CASSFDYQETQYF.